This entry features one T cell receptor (beta chain) sequence. What it binds is not known. Anyone with autoimmune disease history or systemic immunosuppression was excluded. These data come from a study of OX40 agonist ivuxolimab in advanced cancers. The overall study: Treatment received earlier with anti-PD-1, anti-PD-L1 or anti-CTLA-4 agents was allowed, and 40% had some. Partial response was recorded in three patients: one hepatocellular carcinoma and two cutaneous melanoma cases.

Broader study findings: Among T cells, CD8+ cells averaged more expanded clones than CD4+ cells.

V was trimmed by 5 bases and J by 2 bases, leaving 12 bases between them. CDR3 length: 14 residues. Germline V gene sequence: CDR1 SGHAT, CDR2 FQDESV (reference sequence). Assay used: immunoSEQ multiplex PCR; TCRdb lists only in-frame clones, some missing. The repertoire holds roughly 69,000 clones, 91% seen once, with about 4.8% in the top ten. The receptor's source is an adult with an advanced solid tumor such as melanoma, head and neck, liver or kidney cancer. The V and J genes are TRBV11-1 and TRBJ1-2; D is unresolved. The specimen comprised CD4+ or CD8+ T cells sorted from blood, sampled in a trial of the OX40 agonist ivuxolimab. The CDR3 nucleotides are TGTGCCAGCAGCACCTTTCGAGGAAACTATGGCTACACCTTC. It yields the protein CASSTFRGNYGYTF.